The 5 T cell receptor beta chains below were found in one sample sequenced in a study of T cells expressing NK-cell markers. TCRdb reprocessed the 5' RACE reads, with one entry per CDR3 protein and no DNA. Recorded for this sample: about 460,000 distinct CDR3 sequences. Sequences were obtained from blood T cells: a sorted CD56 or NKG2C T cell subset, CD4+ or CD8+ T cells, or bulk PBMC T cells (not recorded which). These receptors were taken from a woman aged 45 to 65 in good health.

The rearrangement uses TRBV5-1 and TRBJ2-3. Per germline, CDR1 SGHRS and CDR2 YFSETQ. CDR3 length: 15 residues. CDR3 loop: CASSLDLGSTDTQYF.

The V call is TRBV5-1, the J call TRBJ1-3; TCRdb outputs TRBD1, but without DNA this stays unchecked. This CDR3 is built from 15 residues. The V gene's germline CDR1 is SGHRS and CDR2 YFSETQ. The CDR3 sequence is CASSLEPGRGNTIYF.

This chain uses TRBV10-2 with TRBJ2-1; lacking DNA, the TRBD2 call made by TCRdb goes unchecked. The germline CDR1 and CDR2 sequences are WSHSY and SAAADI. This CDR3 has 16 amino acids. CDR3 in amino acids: CASSLILAGGGNEQFF.

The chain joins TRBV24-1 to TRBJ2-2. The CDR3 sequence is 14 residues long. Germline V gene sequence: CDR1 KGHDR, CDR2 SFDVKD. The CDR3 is CATSDLQPVGELFF.

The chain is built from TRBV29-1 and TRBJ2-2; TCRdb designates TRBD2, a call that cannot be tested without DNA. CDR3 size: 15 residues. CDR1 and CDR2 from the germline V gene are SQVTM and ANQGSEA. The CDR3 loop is CSVGLAGAYTGELFF.